This paragraph reports one T cell receptor beta chain. The data were taken from a study of patients and donors after allogeneic stem cell transplantation. TCRdb reanalysed the RT-PCR reads using MiXCR and keeps one entry per CDR3 protein. Of approximately 160,000 distinct CDR3 sequences in the sample, approximately 30% were seen once. The CDR3 has 13 residues. V was clipped by 0 bases and J by 7 bases, with 7 bases between them. Per the germline V gene, CDR1 is LGHDT and CDR2 is YNNKEL (reference sequence). The sample comprised blood, either unsorted or a sorted T cell fraction (not recorded which). The chain employs TRBV3-1 and TRBJ1-5; D is unresolved. This TCR came from a human donor who was either an allogeneic HSCT recipient or a stem cell or donor lymphocyte infusion donor (not recorded which). It is not recorded whose cells these are; they may come from a transplant donor. The CDR3 sequence is CASSQDTGQPQHF. The DNA of the CDR3 is TGTGCCAGCAGCCAAGATACGGGACAGCCCCAGCATTTT.